These 29 T cell receptor beta chains were all obtained from the same sample, sequenced in a study of cytomegalovirus exposure and HLA in healthy donors. PCR was performed using 60 Vbeta and 13 Jbeta primers. This table comes from immunoSEQ multiplex PCR, and its TCRdb copy is limited to in-frame clones, with some not included. There are about 230,000 clones in the sample; approximately 84% occur only once, and approximately 0.62% lies in the top ten. Material for sequencing was PBMCs. The receptors here all came from a woman in her thirties or forties in good health and CMV-seronegative.

The V gene is TRBV5-1, the J gene TRBJ2-5; D might be TRBD1 (6 bases). Looked up from germline, CDR1 is SGHRS and CDR2 is YFSETQ. CDR3 size: 16 residues. Trimming took 0 bases from V and 3 from J, leaving 15 bases between them. CDR3 in DNA: TGCGCCAGCAGCTTGGCCAAGGTGGCAGGGGAAGAGACCCAGTACTTC. This gives the protein CASSLAKVAGEETQYF.

The chain joins TRBV11-2 to TRBJ1-5, with TRBD1 identical over 7 bases. V was pared by 8 bases and J by 6 bases, with 7 bases of the junction left unmatched. Germline V gene data show CDR1 as SGHAT and CDR2 as FQNNGV. The CDR3 has 13 residues. The CDR3 protein is CASSGGYGQPQHF. The DNA for the CDR3 is TGTGCCAGCTCAGGGGGGTACGGTCAGCCCCAGCATTTT. The variable domain in full, completed from reference TRBV11-2 and TRBJ1-5, reads EAGVAQSPRYKIIEKRQSVAFWCNPISGHATLYWYQQILGQGPKLLIQFQNNGVVDDSQLPKDRFSAERLKGVDSTLKIQPAKLEDSAVYLCASSGGYGQPQHFGDGTRLSIL.

The V gene is TRBV7-9, the J gene TRBJ2-4; no definite D call. CDR3 length equals 13 residues. Germline V lookup: CDR1 SEHNR, CDR2 FQNEAQ (reference sequence). Trimming removed 3 bases from V and 3 bases from J, with 6 bases in between. This chain's CDR3 is CASSLPVKNIQYF. CDR3 nucleotides: TGTGCCAGCAGCTTGCCAGTCAAAAACATTCAGTACTTC.

V gene TRBV25-1 combines with J gene TRBJ1-1; tentative D call: TRBD1 (6 bases). In germline, CDR1 is MGHDK, CDR2 SYGVNS. Trimming removed 5 bases at V and 5 bases at J, with 12 bases between. The CDR3 covers 13 residues. CDR3 region: CASSLQGQTEAFF. The CDR3 DNA sequence: TGTGCCAGCAGTCTACAGGGTCAGACTGAAGCTTTCTTT.

With regard to this clone: The junction differs from germline at one of its ends, possibly a read error. The chain has TRBV7-7 and TRBJ2-2, with D possibly being TRBD1 (5 bases). Germline V gives CDR1 SSHAT, CDR2 FNYEAQ (reference sequence). The CDR3 has 14 residues. The CDR3 sequence is CASSFSPGSEELFF. The CDR3 DNA reads as TGTGCTAGCAGCTTCTCCCCAGGGTCGGAAGAGCTGTTTTTT. Full variable domain (outside the CDR3, taken from reference TRBV7-7 and TRBJ2-2): GAGVSQSPRYKVTKRGQDVTLRCDPISSHATLYWYQQALGQGPEFLTYFNYEAQPDKSGLPSDRFSAERPEGSISTLTIQRTEQRDSAMYRCASSFSPGSEELFFGEGSRLTVL.

CDR3 nucleotide sequence: TGTGCCAGCAGGGGGACAGGGGAAGGACAGCCCCAGCATTTT. This codes for CASRGTGEGQPQHF. The chain uses TRBV2 and TRBJ1-5; 10 bases are a match to TRBD1. The CDR3 length is 14 residues. Trimming at V came to 6 bases and at J to 7 bases, leaving 6 bases not matched to a gene. Germline lookup yields CDR1 SNHLY and CDR2 FYNNEI.

This chain connects TRBV29-1 to TRBJ2-5, with TRBD2 as a possible D gene (5 bases). Germline V gene lookup returns CDR1 SQVTM and CDR2 ANQGSEA. This CDR3 is built from 11 residues. The V gene lost 4 bases and the J gene lost 4 bases, with 7 bases spanning the gap. DNA for the CDR3: TGCAGCGTTGCAGGAGGAGAGACCCAGTACTTC. It yields the protein CSVAGGETQYF.

The chain has TRBV4-3 and TRBJ1-5; the D is unclear. The CDR3 covers 13 residues. Per germline, CDR1 LGHNA and CDR2 YSLEER. V lost 1 base and J lost 4, with 5 bases in between. In nucleotides, the CDR3 is TGCGCCAGCAGCCAAGTACGGAATCAGCCCCAGCATTTT. Residues: CASSQVRNQPQHF.

V and J are TRBV6-4 and TRBJ2-3; D unclear. The CDR3 length is 17 residues. Trimming removed 4 bases at V and 2 bases at J, with 19 bases between. Germline CDR1 is MRHNA and CDR2 is SNTAGT. The CDR3 DNA follows: TGTGCCAGCAGTGCCCCGAATAGTCCTTCCCTCACAGATACGCAGTATTTT. Its protein is CASSAPNSPSLTDTQYF.

The chain couples TRBV7-9 to TRBJ1-1, with D possibly matching TRBD1 (5 bases). Between the trimmed V and J ends, which lost 6 bases and 6 bases, there was a span of 20 bases. The CDR3 loop spans 15 amino acids. Germline lookup yields CDR1 SEHNR and CDR2 FQNEAQ (reference sequence). The CDR3 nucleotides read TGTGCCAGCAGTCCAGGACACTTGGTGGGCGCTGAAGCTTTCTTT. Its translation is CASSPGHLVGAEAFF. The entire variable domain, with the rest obtained from reference TRBV7-9 and TRBJ1-1, is as follows: DTGVSQNPRHKITKRGQNVTFRCDPISEHNRLYWYRQTLGQGPEFLTYFQNEAQLEKSRLLSDRFSAERPKGSFSTLEIQRTEQGDSAMYLCASSPGHLVGAEAFFGQGTRLTVV.

The chain uses TRBV27 and TRBJ2-3; TRBD1 might be the D (6 bases). Looked up from germline, CDR1 is MNHEY and CDR2 is SMNVEV (reference sequence). The CDR3 covers 15 residues. With 6 bases removed from V and 2 bases from J, the gap between germline ends came to 15 bases. Here the CDR3 DNA reads TGTGCCAGCAGAGTGGTTACAGGGTTCACAGATACGCAGTATTTT. Its protein product is CASRVVTGFTDTQYF.

This chain joins TRBV30 and TRBJ2-7, with D maybe TRBD1 (5 bases). Trimming took off 3 bases at V and 3 bases at J, with 18 bases between the two ends. This CDR3 has 15 amino acids. Germline CDR1 GTSNPN, CDR2 SVGIG (reference sequence). CDR3 amino acids: CAWSSDGQGFYEQYF. Here the CDR3 DNA reads TGTGCCTGGAGCTCGGATGGGCAGGGATTCTACGAGCAGTACTTC. The entire variable domain, with the rest obtained from reference TRBV30 and TRBJ2-7, is as follows: SQTIHQWPATLVQPVGSPLSLECTVEGTSNPNLYWYRQAAGRGLQLLFYSVGIGQISSEVPQNLSASRPQDRQFILSSKKLLLSDSGFYLCAWSSDGQGFYEQYFGPGTRLTVT.

V and J are TRBV15 and TRBJ2-1, with 9 bases that match TRBD2. The CDR3 is 17 residues long. CDR1 and CDR2 from the germline V gene are LNHNV and YYDKDF (reference sequence). V lost 3 bases to trimming and J lost 0 bases; unmatched junction nucleotides: 6. The CDR3 spells CATSSGGGAPSYNEQFF. The CDR3 DNA is TGTGCCACCAGCAGCGGCGGGGGGGCCCCCTCCTACAATGAGCAGTTCTTC.

V and J are TRBV18 and TRBJ1-2; D is perhaps TRBD1 (6 bases). The CDR3 loop spans 13 amino acids. Germline CDR1 KGHSH, CDR2 LQKENI. V was trimmed by 5 bases and J by 8 bases, leaving 15 bases between them. CDR3 in amino acids: CASSGGAAAGYTF. The CDR3 DNA reads as TGTGCCAGCTCAGGGGGGGCGGCAGCAGGCTACACCTTC.

CDR3 protein: CASSLGTRTNTEAFF. The CDR3 DNA sequence: TGTGCCAGCAGCTTGGGGACAAGGACGAACACTGAAGCTTTCTTT. This chain uses TRBV11-3 with TRBJ1-1, with TRBD1 as a possible D gene (6 bases). CDR1 and CDR2 (germline): SGHNT, YENEEA. The germline V and J ends were trimmed by 3 bases and 1 base, with 12 bases remaining between them. This CDR3 has 15 amino acids.

V gene TRBV9 combines with J gene TRBJ2-2; 9 bases map to TRBD1. This CDR3 has 17 residues. Per germline, CDR1 SGDLS and CDR2 YYNGEE. J gave up 4 bases and V 0 bases, and 7 bases lay outside the gene matches. As DNA, the CDR3 is TGTGCCAGCAGCGTAGAATCAGGGACAGGGTTCACCGGGGAGCTGTTTTTT. Its protein product is CASSVESGTGFTGELFF.

This rearrangement joins TRBV5-1 to TRBJ2-3; weak D call: TRBD2 (6 bases). Germline loops: CDR1 SGHRS, CDR2 YFSETQ. With 4 bases removed from V and 5 bases from J, the gap between germline ends came to 17 bases. The length of the CDR3 is 15 residues. CDR3: CASSPLEGRIDTQYF. For the CDR3, the DNA is TGCGCCAGCAGCCCCTTGGAGGGTCGTATAGATACGCAGTATTTT.

Written as DNA, the CDR3 is TGTGCCATCACCGCGGGCGGCGGCTACGAGCAGTACTTC. This encodes CAITAGGGYEQYF. The chain joins TRBV10-3 to TRBJ2-7, with D maybe TRBD2 (5 bases). CDR3 length: 13 residues. Trimming cost V 7 bases and J 3 bases, with 13 bases left between them. Germline CDR1 ENHRY, CDR2 SYGVKD.

The chain recombines TRBV10-1 with TRBJ2-3, with a possible D match to TRBD2 (5 bases). The germline gives CDR1 WNHNN, CDR2 SYGVQD (reference sequence). V lost 5 bases to trimming and J lost 3 bases, with 9 bases between them. The CDR3 runs to 13 residues. The CDR3 here is CASSTGWTDTQYF. CDR3 bases: TGCGCCAGCAGTACGGGGTGGACAGATACGCAGTATTTT.

V usage is TRBV5-4 and J usage is TRBJ2-7; no reliable D call. The CDR3 spans 12 residues. CDR1 SGHNT and CDR2 YYREEE come from the germline V gene (reference sequence). V gave up 0 bases and J gave up 6 bases, with 7 bases separating them. In DNA form, the CDR3 reads TGTGCCAGCAGCTTGGGGTCCGGCGAGCAGTACTTC. This encodes CASSLGSGEQYF.

J is TRBJ2-3 and V is TRBV10-3, with TRBD1 identical over 8 bases. J gave up 3 bases and V 6 bases, and 8 bases lay outside the gene matches. CDR3 length: 15 residues. Germline loops: CDR1 ENHRY, CDR2 SYGVKD. CDR3 bases: TGTGCCATCAGCGGGACAGGCCATTCAACAGATACGCAGTATTTT. Translated, it gives CAISGTGHSTDTQYF.

The rearrangement uses TRBV6-6 and TRBJ1-1; D might be TRBD1 (5 bases). V lost 5 bases, J lost 6 bases, and 16 bases lay in between. Germline CDR1 and CDR2: MNHNY and SVGAGI (reference sequence). The CDR3 totals 14 residues. CDR3 DNA: TGTGCCAGCAGTCCCCCTCGCAGGGCCGCTGAAGCTTTCTTT. Amino acid sequence: CASSPPRRAAEAFF.

This chain links TRBV6-5 with TRBJ1-1, with 8 bases lining up with TRBD1. Germline CDR1 MNHEY, CDR2 SVGAGI. CDR3 length equals 14 residues. The V gene end was trimmed by 4 bases and the J gene end by 0 bases; junction bases not matched to a gene: 1. CDR3 sequence (DNA): TGTGCCAGCAGTTGGACAGGGATGAACACTGAAGCTTTCTTT. Amino acid sequence: CASSWTGMNTEAFF.

This sequence joins TRBV19 and TRBJ1-2; TRBD1 matches 8 bases. V dropped 6 bases and J dropped 8; count of bases not matched to a gene: 5. The CDR3 contains 12 residues. The germline V gene encodes CDR1 LNHDA and CDR2 SQIVND (reference sequence). The CDR3, as DNA: TGTGCCAGTAGCTGGACAGGGAAGGGCTACACCTTC. It encodes CASSWTGKGYTF.

The genes are TRBV10-3 and TRBJ1-5, with a weak D call TRBD1 (6 bases). CDR1 and CDR2 (germline): ENHRY, SYGVKD. Trimming took 3 bases from V and 4 from J, leaving 10 bases between them. CDR3 length equals 14 residues. The CDR3: CAISDRGGNQPQHF. As DNA, the CDR3 is TGTGCCATCAGTGACAGGGGCGGGAATCAGCCCCAGCATTTT.

The CDR3 DNA reads as TGTGCCAGCAGCTACCGACAGGGTGGTGTTAGTCATGGCTACACCTTC. Amino acids: CASSYRQGGVSHGYTF. The chain couples TRBV6-5 to TRBJ1-2; 7 bases are a match to TRBD1. The CDR3 runs to 16 residues. V dropped 6 bases and J dropped 6; count of bases not matched to a gene: 16. The germline V gene has CDR1 MNHEY and CDR2 SVGAGI.

This clone was recorded only once. This chain uses TRBV7-2 with TRBJ2-1; D remains unclear. This CDR3 contains 15 residues. CDR1 is SGHTA and CDR2 is FQGNSA in the germline V gene. The V end was cut by 0 bases, the J end by 0 bases, with 6 bases between. CDR3 in amino acids: CASSLARNSYNEQFF. The DNA for the CDR3 is TGTGCCAGCAGCTTAGCTAGAAACTCCTACAATGAGCAGTTCTTC.

This clone occurred a few times. This CDR3 is also generated by other DNA sequences in the sample. The rearrangement uses TRBV5-3 and TRBJ1-6; 8 nucleotides match TRBD1. TRBV5-3 has ORF status, its function being uncertain. The J segment lost 10 bases and the V segment lost 0 bases, leaving 12 bases of the junction unmatched. The CDR3 contains 17 residues. The CDR3 DNA reads as TGTGCCAGAAGCTTGGAATCCGCGGACAGGGTGGAATCACCCCTCCACTTT. Translating it yields CARSLESADRVESPLHF.

The V and J genes are TRBV25-1 and TRBJ1-3; unclear D gene. Trimming pared 4 bases from V and 0 bases from J, leaving 7 bases between. The CDR3 runs to 14 residues. Germline CDR1 and CDR2: MGHDK and SYGVNS. The CDR3 DNA sequence: TGTGCCAGCAGTGCCCCGGGCTCTGGAAACACCATATATTTT. It specifies CASSAPGSGNTIYF.